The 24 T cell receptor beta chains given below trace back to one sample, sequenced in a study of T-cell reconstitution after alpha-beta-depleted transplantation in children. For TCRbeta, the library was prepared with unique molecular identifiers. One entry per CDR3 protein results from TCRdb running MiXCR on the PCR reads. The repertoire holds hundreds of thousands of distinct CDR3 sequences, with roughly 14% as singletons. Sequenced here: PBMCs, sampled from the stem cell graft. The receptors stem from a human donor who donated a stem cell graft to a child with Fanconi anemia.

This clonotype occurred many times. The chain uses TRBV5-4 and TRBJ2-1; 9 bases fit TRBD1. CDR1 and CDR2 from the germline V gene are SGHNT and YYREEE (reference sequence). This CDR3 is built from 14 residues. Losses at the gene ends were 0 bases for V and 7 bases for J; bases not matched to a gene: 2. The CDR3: CASSLDRGLNEQFF. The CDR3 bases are TGTGCCAGCAGCTTGGACAGGGGGCTAAATGAGCAGTTCTTC.

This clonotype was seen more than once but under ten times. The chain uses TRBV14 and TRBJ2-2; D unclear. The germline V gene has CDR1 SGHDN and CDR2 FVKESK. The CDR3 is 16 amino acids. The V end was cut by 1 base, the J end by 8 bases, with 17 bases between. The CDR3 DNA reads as TGTGCCAGCAGCCAAGCCCGAGTAGGCGGAAGGGGGGAGCTGTTTTTT. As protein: CASSQARVGGRGELFF.

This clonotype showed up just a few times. CDR3 region: CASSPPHRGPEETQYF. CDR3 in DNA: TGTGCCAGCTCACCACCTCACAGGGGGCCAGAAGAGACCCAGTACTTC. This chain connects TRBV18 to TRBJ2-5, with 9 bases fitting TRBD1. From germline, CDR1 is KGHSH and CDR2 LQKENI. Trimming at V came to 0 bases and at J to 3 bases, leaving 5 bases not matched to a gene. The CDR3 consists of 16 residues.

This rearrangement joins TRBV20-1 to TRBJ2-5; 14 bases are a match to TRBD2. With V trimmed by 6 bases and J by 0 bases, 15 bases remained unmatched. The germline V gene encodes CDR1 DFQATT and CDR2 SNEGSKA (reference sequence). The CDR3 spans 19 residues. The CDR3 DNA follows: TGCAGTGCCAAAATGACTAGCGGGGGGGCCGGGATCGACCAAGAGACCCAGTACTTC. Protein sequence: CSAKMTSGGAGIDQETQYF.

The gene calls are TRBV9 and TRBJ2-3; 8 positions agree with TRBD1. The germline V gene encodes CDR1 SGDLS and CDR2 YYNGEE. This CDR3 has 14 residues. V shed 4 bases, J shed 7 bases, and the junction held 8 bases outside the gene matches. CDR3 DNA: TGTGCCAGCAGCTTCGGACAGGGATTGAATACGCAGTATTTT. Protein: CASSFGQGLNTQYF.

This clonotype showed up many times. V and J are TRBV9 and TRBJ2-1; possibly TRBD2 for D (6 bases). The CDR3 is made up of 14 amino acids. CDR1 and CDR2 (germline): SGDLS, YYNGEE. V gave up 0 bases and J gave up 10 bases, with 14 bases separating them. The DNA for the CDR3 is TGTGCCAGCAGCGTAGGGGTAGCGGTTGGCGAGCAGTTCTTC. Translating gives CASSVGVAVGEQFF.

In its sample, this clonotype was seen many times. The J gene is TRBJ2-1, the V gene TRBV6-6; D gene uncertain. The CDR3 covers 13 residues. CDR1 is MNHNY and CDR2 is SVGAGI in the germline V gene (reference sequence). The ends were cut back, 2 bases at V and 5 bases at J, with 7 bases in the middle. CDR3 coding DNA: TGTGCCAGCAGTTACAACAGAGACAATGAGCAGTTCTTC. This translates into CASSYNRDNEQFF.

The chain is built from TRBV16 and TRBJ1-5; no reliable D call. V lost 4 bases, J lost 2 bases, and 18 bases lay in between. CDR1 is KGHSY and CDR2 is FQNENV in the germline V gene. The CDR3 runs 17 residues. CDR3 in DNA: TGTGCCAGCAGCCCCCTTGGAGGGCCTGAGGGCAATCAGCCCCAGCATTTT. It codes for CASSPLGGPEGNQPQHF.

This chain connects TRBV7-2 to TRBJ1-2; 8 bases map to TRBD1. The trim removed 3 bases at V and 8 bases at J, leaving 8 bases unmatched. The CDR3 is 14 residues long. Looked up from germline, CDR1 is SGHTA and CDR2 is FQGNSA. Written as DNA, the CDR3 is TGTGCCAGCAGCTTCTCTGGACAGGGCGGCGGCTACACCTTC. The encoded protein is CASSFSGQGGGYTF. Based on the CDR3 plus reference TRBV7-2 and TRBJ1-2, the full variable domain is GAGVSQSPSNKVTEKGKDVELRCDPISGHTALYWYRQSLGQGLEFLIYFQGNSAPDKSGLPSDRFSAERTGGSVSTLTIQRTQQEDSAVYLCASSFSGQGGGYTFGSGTRLTVV.

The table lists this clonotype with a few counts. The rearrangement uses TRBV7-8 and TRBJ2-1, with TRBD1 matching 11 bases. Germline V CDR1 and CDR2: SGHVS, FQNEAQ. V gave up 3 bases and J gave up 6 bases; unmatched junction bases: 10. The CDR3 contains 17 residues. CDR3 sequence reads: CASSFHFGTGGLNEQFF. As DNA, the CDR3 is TGTGCCAGCAGCTTTCATTTCGGGACAGGGGGTCTCAATGAGCAGTTCTTC.

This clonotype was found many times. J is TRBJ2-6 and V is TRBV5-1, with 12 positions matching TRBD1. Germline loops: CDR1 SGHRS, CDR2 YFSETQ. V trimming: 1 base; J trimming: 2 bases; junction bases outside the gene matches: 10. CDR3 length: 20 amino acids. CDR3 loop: CASSLNPRGQGAPGANVLTF. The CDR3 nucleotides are TGCGCCAGCAGCTTGAACCCTCGGGGACAGGGGGCGCCTGGGGCCAACGTCCTGACTTTC.

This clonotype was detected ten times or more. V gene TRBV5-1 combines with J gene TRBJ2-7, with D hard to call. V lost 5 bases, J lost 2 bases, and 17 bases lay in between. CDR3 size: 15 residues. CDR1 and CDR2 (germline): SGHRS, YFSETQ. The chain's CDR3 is CASRYFETGPYEQYF. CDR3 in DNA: TGCGCCAGCAGATATTTCGAAACGGGCCCCTACGAGCAGTACTTC.

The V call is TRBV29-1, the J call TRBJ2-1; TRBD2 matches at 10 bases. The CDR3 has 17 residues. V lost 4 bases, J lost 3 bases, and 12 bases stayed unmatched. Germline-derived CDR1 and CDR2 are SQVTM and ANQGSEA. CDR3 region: CSVVGLAGAPHYNEQFF. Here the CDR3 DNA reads TGCAGCGTTGTAGGGCTAGCGGGGGCCCCTCACTACAATGAGCAGTTCTTC.

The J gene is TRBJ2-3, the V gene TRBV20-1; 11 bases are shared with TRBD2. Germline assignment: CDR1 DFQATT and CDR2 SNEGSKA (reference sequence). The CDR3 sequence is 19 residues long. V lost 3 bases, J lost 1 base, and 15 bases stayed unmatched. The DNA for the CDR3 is TGCAGTGCTAGTCACTTGTCGGTAGCGGGGGGGCCCCGCACAGATACGCAGTATTTT. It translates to CSASHLSVAGGPRTDTQYF.

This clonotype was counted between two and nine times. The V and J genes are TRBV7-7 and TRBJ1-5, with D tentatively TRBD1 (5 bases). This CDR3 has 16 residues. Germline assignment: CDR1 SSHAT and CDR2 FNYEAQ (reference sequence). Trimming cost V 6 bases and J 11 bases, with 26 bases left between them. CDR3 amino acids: CASRCLGARVFVSQHF. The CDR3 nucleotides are TGTGCCAGCAGATGCCTCGGGGCCAGGGTTTTTGTGTCCCAGCATTTT.

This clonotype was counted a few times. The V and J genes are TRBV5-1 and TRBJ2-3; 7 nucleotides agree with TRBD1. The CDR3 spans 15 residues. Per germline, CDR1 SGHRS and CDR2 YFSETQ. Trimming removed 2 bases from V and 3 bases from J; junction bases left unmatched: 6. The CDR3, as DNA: TGCGCCAGCAGCTTCAACAGGGGTAGTACAGATACGCAGTATTTT. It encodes CASSFNRGSTDTQYF.

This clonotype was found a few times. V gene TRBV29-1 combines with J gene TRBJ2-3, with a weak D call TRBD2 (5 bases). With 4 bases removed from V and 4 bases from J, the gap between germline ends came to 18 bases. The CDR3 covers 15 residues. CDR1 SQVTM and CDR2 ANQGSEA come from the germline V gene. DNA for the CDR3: TGCAGCGTTGGGGGAGCTTTTGAACTGGCAGATACGCAGTATTTT. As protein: CSVGGAFELADTQYF.

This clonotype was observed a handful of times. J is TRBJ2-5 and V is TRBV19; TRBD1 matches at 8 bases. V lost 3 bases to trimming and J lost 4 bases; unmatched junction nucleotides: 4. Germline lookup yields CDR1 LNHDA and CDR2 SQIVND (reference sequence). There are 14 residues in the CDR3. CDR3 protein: CASSIGGQGETQYF. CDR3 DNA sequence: TGTGCCAGTAGTATTGGCGGACAGGGAGAGACCCAGTACTTC.

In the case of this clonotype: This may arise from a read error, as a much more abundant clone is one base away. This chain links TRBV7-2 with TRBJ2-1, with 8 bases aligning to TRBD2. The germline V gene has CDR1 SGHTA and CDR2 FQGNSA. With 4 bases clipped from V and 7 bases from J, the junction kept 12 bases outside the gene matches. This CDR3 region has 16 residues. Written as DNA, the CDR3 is TGTGCCAGCAGCTATATAGCGGGGAGGGAGAAAAATGAGCAGTTCTTC. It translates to CASSYIAGREKNEQFF.

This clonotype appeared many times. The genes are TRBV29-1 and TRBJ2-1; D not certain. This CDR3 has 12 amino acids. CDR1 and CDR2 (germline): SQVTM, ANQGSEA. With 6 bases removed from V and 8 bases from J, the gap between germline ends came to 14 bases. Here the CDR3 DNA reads TGCAGCGTCGCCAGACCTGCGGATGAGCAGTTCTTC. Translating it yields CSVARPADEQFF.

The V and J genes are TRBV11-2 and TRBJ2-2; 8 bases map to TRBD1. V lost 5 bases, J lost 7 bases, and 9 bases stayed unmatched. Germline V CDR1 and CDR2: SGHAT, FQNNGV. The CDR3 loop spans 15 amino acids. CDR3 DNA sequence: TGTGCCAGCAGCCCCCTCAGGGGGCAAGGCGGGGAGCTGTTTTTT. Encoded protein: CASSPLRGQGGELFF.

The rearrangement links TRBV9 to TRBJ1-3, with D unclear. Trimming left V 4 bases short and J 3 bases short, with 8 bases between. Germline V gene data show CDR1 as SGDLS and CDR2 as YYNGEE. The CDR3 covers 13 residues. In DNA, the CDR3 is TGTGCCAGCAGCCTCGGGGTTGGAAACACCATATATTTT. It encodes CASSLGVGNTIYF.

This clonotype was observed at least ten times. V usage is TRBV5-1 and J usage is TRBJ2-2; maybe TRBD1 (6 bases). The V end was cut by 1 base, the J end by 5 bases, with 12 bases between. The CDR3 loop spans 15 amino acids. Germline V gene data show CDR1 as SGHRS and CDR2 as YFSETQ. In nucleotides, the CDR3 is TGCGCCAGCAGCTTGCCGCAGGGGCGGACCGGGGAGCTGTTTTTT. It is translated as CASSLPQGRTGELFF.

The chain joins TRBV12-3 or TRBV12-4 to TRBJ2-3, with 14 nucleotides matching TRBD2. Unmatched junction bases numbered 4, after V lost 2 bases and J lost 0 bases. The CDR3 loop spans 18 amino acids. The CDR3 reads CASSLRLAGGYSTDTQYF. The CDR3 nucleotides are TGTGCCAGCAGTTTAAGACTAGCGGGGGGGTATAGCACAGATACGCAGTATTTT.